These 22 T cell receptor beta chains originate from one sample sequenced in a study of CD8 T cells in Susac syndrome. When the RNA was reverse transcribed, random hexamers were used with an input of roughly 0.45 to 1 ug. TCRdb re-called the immunoSEQ multiplex PCR reads with MiXCR, one entry per CDR3 protein. Among 180,000 or so distinct CDR3 sequences listed, roughly 94% were seen once. Sequencing was performed on CD4+ T cells from PBMCs. These receptors were collected from a human donor with Susac syndrome.

The chain combines TRBV12-3 or TRBV12-4 with TRBJ2-1; D remains unclear. V was shortened by 6 bases and J by 9 bases, with 12 bases between the two germline ends. The CDR3 is 12 amino acids. The CDR3 region has the DNA TGTGCCAGCAGCCTTATAGCCGGTGAGCAGTTCTTC. Residues: CASSLIAGEQFF.

V and J are TRBV28 and TRBJ1-2; 7 nucleotides match TRBD1. CDR3 length equals 17 residues. The germline V gene has CDR1 MDHEN and CDR2 SYDVKM. The J segment lost 3 bases and the V segment lost 4 bases, leaving 14 bases of the junction unmatched. For the CDR3, the DNA is TGTGCCAGCAGTTCTCTCACGGACAGGCTGCTGGACTATGGCTACACCTTC. It specifies CASSSLTDRLLDYGYTF.

The genes are TRBV7-9 and TRBJ1-6; TRBD1 might be the D (5 bases). The CDR3 runs to 15 residues. Germline lookup yields CDR1 SEHNR and CDR2 FQNEAQ (reference sequence). V lost 5 bases, J lost 9 bases, and 17 bases lay in between. The CDR3 DNA follows: TGTGCCAGCAGCCTAACCCGGCAGGGAACTTCACCCCTCCACTTT. This gives the protein CASSLTRQGTSPLHF.

This chain uses TRBV3-1 with TRBJ1-6, with D possibly TRBD1 on 5 matching bases. The germline V gene has CDR1 LGHDT and CDR2 YNNKEL (reference sequence). V shed 0 bases and J shed 7 bases, with 13 bases lying between them. The length of the CDR3 is 16 residues. CDR3 nucleotide sequence: TGTGCCAGCAGCCAAGATGGGGCAGCCGGGAATTCACCCCTCCACTTT. It is translated as CASSQDGAAGNSPLHF.

The genes are TRBV30 and TRBJ2-1, with 8 bases aligning to TRBD2. CDR3 length: 13 residues. CDR1 and CDR2 (germline): GTSNPN, SVGIG (reference sequence). J lost 8 bases, V lost 0 bases, and 3 bases had no gene match. This CDR3 is CAWSVQAGDEQFF. The CDR3 nucleotides are TGTGCCTGGAGTGTACAAGCGGGGGATGAGCAGTTCTTC.

V is TRBV6-1 and J is TRBJ2-1, with TRBD1 matching over 7 bases. Trimming at V came to 4 bases and at J to 3 bases, leaving 9 bases not matched to a gene. The CDR3 extends over 16 amino acids. In germline, CDR1 is MNHNS, CDR2 SASEGT. The DNA of the CDR3 is TGTGCCAGCAGTGGCCACAGGGGAACCCTCTACAATGAGCAGTTCTTC. This codes for CASSGHRGTLYNEQFF.

The V and J genes are TRBV7-8 and TRBJ2-5; a possible D gene is TRBD2 (5 bases). The germline V gene has CDR1 SGHVS and CDR2 FQNEAQ. The length of the CDR3 is 13 residues. Trimming removed 5 bases from V and 5 bases from J, with 12 bases in between. CDR3 in amino acids: CASSPRWRETQYF. The CDR3 coding sequence is TGTGCCAGCAGCCCCCGATGGAGGGAGACCCAGTACTTC.

The chain has TRBV5-1 and TRBJ2-1, with D perhaps TRBD2 (5 bases). CDR1 and CDR2 (germline): SGHRS, YFSETQ. Between the trimmed V and J ends, which lost 0 bases and 7 bases, there was a span of 11 bases. There are 14 residues in the CDR3. CDR3 in DNA: TGCGCCAGCAGCTTGGTGCTAGCCCGAAATGAGCAGTTCTTC. Protein sequence: CASSLVLARNEQFF.

V usage is TRBV12-3 or TRBV12-4 and J usage is TRBJ1-5; perhaps TRBD1 as D (5 bases). CDR3 length: 13 residues. Trimming pared 2 bases from V and 5 bases from J, leaving 7 bases between. Written as DNA, the CDR3 is TGTGCCAGCAGTTTATGGGGGGATCAGCCCCAGCATTTT. As protein: CASSLWGDQPQHF.

The table lists this clonotype with a count of one. The chain combines TRBV3-1 with TRBJ2-6; tentatively, D is TRBD1 (5 bases). The CDR3 covers 15 residues. Germline values: CDR1 LGHDT, CDR2 YNNKEL (reference sequence). V dropped 5 bases and J dropped 0 bases, with 8 bases sitting between them. This CDR3 is CASSGDSSGANVLTF. In nucleotides, the CDR3 is TGTGCCAGCAGCGGAGACAGCTCTGGGGCCAACGTCCTGACTTTC.

The V and J genes are TRBV6-6 and TRBJ1-3, with D uncertain. The CDR3 is 14 residues long. V was pared by 7 bases and J by 2 bases, with 12 bases between. From germline, CDR1 is MNHNY and CDR2 SVGAGI (reference sequence). In DNA form, the CDR3 reads TGTGCCAGCACTCCTATAAAAACTGGAAACACCATATATTTT. The encoded protein is CASTPIKTGNTIYF.

This chain uses TRBV20-1 with TRBJ1-2, with 8 nucleotides matching TRBD1. Per germline, CDR1 DFQATT and CDR2 SNEGSKA (reference sequence). Losses at the gene ends were 2 bases for V and 7 bases for J; bases not matched to a gene: 6. This CDR3 contains 13 residues. The CDR3 spells CSARQGAEGGYTF. The CDR3 DNA follows: TGCAGTGCTAGACAGGGGGCTGAGGGTGGCTACACCTTC.

J is TRBJ1-6 and V is TRBV19; TRBD1 matches 7 bases. Germline-derived CDR1 and CDR2 are LNHDA and SQIVND (reference sequence). V shed 6 bases, J shed 9 bases, and the junction held 5 bases outside the gene matches. The CDR3 extends over 13 amino acids. DNA for the CDR3: TGTGCCAGTAGGACAGGGCAAGCTTCACCCCTCCACTTT. Translation gives CASRTGQASPLHF.

V gene TRBV20-1 combines with J gene TRBJ2-7; D is unresolved. This CDR3 contains 14 residues. Between the trimmed V and J ends, which lost 0 bases and 3 bases, there was a span of 12 bases. CDR1 is DFQATT, CDR2 SNEGSKA, per germline (reference sequence). CDR3 bases: TGCAGTGCTAGAGAGACCTCGAAACTCTACGAGCAGTACTTC. Protein product: CSARETSKLYEQYF.

The chain employs TRBV4-1 and TRBJ1-5; a weak D match, TRBD1 (5 bases). The V gene lost 6 bases and the J gene lost 3 bases, with 12 bases spanning the gap. Germline values: CDR1 MGHRA, CDR2 YSYEKL. CDR3 length: 14 residues. CDR3 sequence: CASSPTGINQPQHF. The DNA for the CDR3 is TGCGCCAGCAGTCCAACAGGAATCAATCAGCCCCAGCATTTT.

The V and J genes are TRBV20-1 and TRBJ2-1; no clear D gene. Germline CDR1 and CDR2: DFQATT and SNEGSKA (reference sequence). Trimming pared 6 bases from V and 0 bases from J, leaving 12 bases between. This CDR3 region has 14 residues. The CDR3 DNA reads TGCAGTGCCACCGAGGTTAGCTCCTACAATGAGCAGTTCTTC. This codes for CSATEVSSYNEQFF.

This CDR3 is CASSVEQAAETQYF. Here the CDR3 DNA reads TGTGCCAGCAGCGTTGAACAAGCGGCGGAGACCCAGTACTTC. The gene calls are TRBV11-2 and TRBJ2-5, with D maybe TRBD2 (5 bases). Between the trimmed V and J ends, which lost 5 bases and 5 bases, there was a span of 15 bases. Germline CDR1 reads SGHAT; CDR2 reads FQNNGV. This CDR3 spans 14 amino acids.

This clonotype occurred once. The chain uses TRBV7-2 and TRBJ2-2; D gene ambiguous. This CDR3 is built from 15 residues. V was trimmed by 4 bases and J by 1 base, leaving 10 bases between them. The germline V gene encodes CDR1 SGHTA and CDR2 FQGNSA. CDR3 amino acids: CASSSIWRNTGELFF. CDR3 nucleotides: TGTGCCAGCAGCTCAATCTGGAGGAACACCGGGGAGCTGTTTTTT.

The chain couples TRBV4-1 to TRBJ1-1, with D maybe TRBD1 (5 bases). V gave up 2 bases and J gave up 4 bases, with 11 bases separating them. The CDR3 consists of 14 residues. Looked up from germline, CDR1 is MGHRA and CDR2 is YSYEKL. As DNA, the CDR3 is TGCGCCAGCAGCCAACACCGACAGCTCACTGAAGCTTTCTTT. It encodes CASSQHRQLTEAFF.

V is TRBV27 and J is TRBJ2-7, with TRBD2 as a possible D gene (6 bases). This CDR3 is 14 amino acids long. Looked up from germline, CDR1 is MNHEY and CDR2 is SMNVEV (reference sequence). Trimming took 8 bases from V and 4 from J, leaving 18 bases between them. The CDR3 sequence: CASPVWGTYYEQYF. The DNA for the CDR3 is TGTGCCAGCCCGGTCTGGGGGACTTATTACGAGCAGTACTTC.

The chain carries TRBV3-1 and TRBJ2-3, with D possibly matching TRBD2 (6 bases). The CDR3 extends over 16 amino acids. The germline CDR1 and CDR2 sequences are LGHDT and YNNKEL (reference sequence). The V end lost 4 bases, the J end lost 5 bases, and 19 bases lay between the germline ends. The CDR3 is CASSLGRGGRVDTQYF. CDR3 sequence (DNA): TGTGCCAGCAGCCTGGGCCGCGGAGGGCGAGTAGATACGCAGTATTTT.

This clonotype was observed once. This chain joins TRBV12-3 or TRBV12-4 and TRBJ1-1; D is perhaps TRBD1 (6 bases). This CDR3 is built from 14 residues. V lost 7 bases and J 3 bases, leaving 15 bases between the germline ends. The CDR3 loop reads CASNQGGGDTEAFF. CDR3 DNA sequence: TGTGCCAGCAACCAAGGGGGAGGGGACACTGAAGCTTTCTTT.